Included here is one T cell receptor beta chain sequence, with context. The sample belongs to a study of OX40 agonist ivuxolimab in advanced cancers. Here immunoSEQ multiplex PCR was the method, and the copy in TCRdb shows in-frame clones only, minus some. The table includes about 73,000 clones, 85% to 90% detected once. This material consisted of CD4+ or CD8+ T cells sorted from blood, taken in a trial of the OX40 agonist ivuxolimab. The TCR was taken from an adult with an advanced solid tumor such as melanoma, head and neck, liver or kidney cancer.

This chain's CDR3 is CASSLSSYNSPLHF. The CDR3 DNA reads TGTGCCAGCAGCCTAAGCTCCTATAATTCACCCCTCCACTTT. The chain recombines TRBV7-2 with TRBJ1-6, with D unresolved. V dropped 5 bases and J dropped 0 bases, with 5 bases sitting between them. CDR1 and CDR2 from the germline V gene are SGHTA and FQGNSA. This CDR3 is built from 14 residues.